Listed below are T cell receptor beta chains from one sample, sequenced in a study of shared T cell receptors in the human thymus. Data came from immunoSEQ multiplex PCR; TCRdb stores just in-frame clones and leaves some out. The data contain fewer than 700,000 clones, around 87% of them singletons. These same data were also listed under a study on human thymus T cells.

Sequenced material: thymocytes. These receptors were obtained from a boy younger than two with a congenital heart defect. CDR3s include the opening cysteine and the closing phenylalanine or tryptophan.

v_call | cdr3_aa
TRBV19 | CASSSRDRGNYGYTF
TRBV5-6 | CASSLGAGKTQYF
TRBV28 | CASSLGPGSSNQPQHF
TRBV28 | CASRSPGQGPYEQYF
TRBV27 | CASSLGQVTYEQYF
TRBV2 | CASGRVGNTIYF
TRBV5-1 | CASRPLAGDTDTQYF
TRBV30 | CAWSLAGTYNEQFF
TRBV28 | CASSLLGTGGGVAFF
TRBV27 | CASSLLGPSPLYEQYF
TRBV9 | CASSVGRENTIYF
TRBV10-1 | CASSEDRVNTDTQYF
TRBV30 | CAWSDPAGHEQYF
TRBV19 | CASATSGRAADTQYF
TRBV6-1 | CASSGGTETQYF
TRBV2 | CASSEALRLGGQGVLFF
TRBV6-1 | CASKRGQGPYEQYF
TRBV20-1 | CSANGTDTQYF
TRBV6-5 | CASKAGGEQYF
TRBV4-2 | CASSQRLADEQFF
TRBV28 | CASSPPRSVDEQYF
TRBV5-4 | CASSAGLAGGGEQYF
TRBV27 | CASSLSPRDRGHPHGELFF
TRBV18 | CASSPRQILLGRIMVSYGYTF
TRBV4-3 | CASSQVAGGPTDTQYF
TRBV28 | CARDPIPGHFYGYTF
TRBV7-9 | CASSLVTSGNLNIQYF
TRBV4-3 | CASSQERDSSGNTIYF
TRBV15 | CATTPPIAGRGNEQFF
TRBV7-9 | CASRPQGPYGYTF
TRBV5-8 | CASSCPGQGAYEQYF
TRBV4-3 | CASSQVDRRCPGNEKLFF
TRBV27 | CASTRELAGAINEQFF
TRBV6-1 | CATVGGRNTIYF
TRBV10-3 | CAISALIQETQYF
TRBV11-1 | CASSFSGIHNEQFF
TRBV7-9 | CASSGGTGNEKLFF
TRBV5-4 | CASSLRVPDTQYF
TRBV4-3 | CASSPRTSGNRWGGELFF
TRBV7-2 | CASSLVRGNQPQHF
TRBV19 | CASSTADRGGYNEQFF
TRBV25-1 | CASSEVWGRDTQYF
TRBV28 | CASSPNTPQGARGYTF
TRBV2 | CASSEEVAGDNYGYTF
TRBV20-1 | CSAREYNEQFF
TRBV18 | CASSLPRATGQFF
TRBV19 | CASSILRNYGYTF
TRBV11-2 | CASSHDRDRKFYEQYF
TRBV10-2 | CASRTLAGATSEQYF
TRBV7-3 | CASSRYPSGLATEQYF
TRBV19 | CASSIVGYRGQETQYF
TRBV5-1 | CASRPGLAGAPQRDEQFF
TRBV2 | CASKEFPGLAGLNEQFF
TRBV7-9 | CASSPLYWDREYTEAFF
TRBV10-2 | CASSESTSGKYF